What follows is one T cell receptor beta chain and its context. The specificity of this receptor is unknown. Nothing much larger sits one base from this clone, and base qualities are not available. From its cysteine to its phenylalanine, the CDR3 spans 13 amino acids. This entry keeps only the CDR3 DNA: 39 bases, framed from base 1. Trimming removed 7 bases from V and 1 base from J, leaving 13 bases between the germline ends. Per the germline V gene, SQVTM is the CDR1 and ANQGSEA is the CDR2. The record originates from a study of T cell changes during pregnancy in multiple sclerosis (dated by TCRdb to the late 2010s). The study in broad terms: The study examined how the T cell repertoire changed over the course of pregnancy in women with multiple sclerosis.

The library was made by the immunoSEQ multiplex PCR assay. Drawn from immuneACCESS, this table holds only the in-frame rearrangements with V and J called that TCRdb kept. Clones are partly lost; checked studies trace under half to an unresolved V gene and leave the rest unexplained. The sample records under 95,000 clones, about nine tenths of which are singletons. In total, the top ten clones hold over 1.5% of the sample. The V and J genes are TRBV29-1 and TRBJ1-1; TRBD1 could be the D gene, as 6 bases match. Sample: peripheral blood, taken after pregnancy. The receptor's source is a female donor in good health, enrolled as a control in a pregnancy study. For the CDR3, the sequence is CSAYRAPNTEAFF. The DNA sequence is TGCAGCGCCTACAGGGCCCCGAACACTGAAGCTTTCTTT. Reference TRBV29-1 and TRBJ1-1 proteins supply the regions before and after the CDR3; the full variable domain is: SAVISQKPSRDICQRGTSLTIQCQVDSQVTMMFWYRQQPGQSLTLIATANQGSEATYESGFVIDKFPISRPNLTFSTLTVSNMSPEDSSIYLCSAYRAPNTEAFFGQGTRLTVV.